The 29 T cell receptor beta chains presented below share a single source sample, sequenced in a study of T cells in Graves' hyperthyroidism and ophthalmopathy. RNA transcripts were the template for amplifying TCR beta CDR3 regions. The HTBI primer set was used in a first-round RT-PCR of the TCR CDR3. Each CDR3 protein is one row after TCRdb ran MiXCR on the multiplex PCR reads. The sample holds approximately 260,000 distinct CDR3 sequences, roughly 15% seen once. Sequencing was performed on blood. All receptors come from a woman in her forties or fifties with Graves' hyperthyroidism that later progressed to Graves' ophthalmopathy.

The chain recombines TRBV19 with TRBJ2-1; no reliable D call. Between the trimmed V and J ends, which lost 1 base and 0 bases, there was a span of 10 bases. CDR1 is LNHDA and CDR2 is SQIVND in the germline V gene (reference sequence). The CDR3 loop spans 16 amino acids. In DNA form, the CDR3 reads TGTGCCAGTAGTATAGGGGCAAGGAGCTCCTACAATGAGCAGTTCTTC. It encodes CASSIGARSSYNEQFF.

This clonotype appeared many times. The V and J genes are TRBV4-1 and TRBJ1-4, with D tentatively TRBD1 (5 bases). The CDR3 is made up of 16 amino acids. Germline V CDR1 and CDR2: MGHRA, YSYEKL. V was pared by 2 bases and J by 8 bases, with 18 bases between. As DNA, the CDR3 is TGCGCCAGCAGCCAACCACCGGGACCGAGGGAGGAAAAACTGTTTTTT. Protein product: CASSQPPGPREEKLFF.

This clonotype was counted ten times or more. Relative to the germline gene, one junction end is altered; a read error may explain this. V is TRBV13 and J is TRBJ1-1, with D possibly TRBD1 on 6 matching bases. This CDR3 spans 15 amino acids. In germline, CDR1 is PRHDT, CDR2 FYEKMQ (reference sequence). The CDR3 DNA sequence: TGTGCCAGCAGCATAGGTCCACAGGGTAACACTGAAGCTTTCTTT. Translation gives CASSIGPQGNTEAFF.

This clonotype showed up just a few times. V gene TRBV27 combines with J gene TRBJ1-3; no reliable D call. V lost 0 bases, J lost 6 bases, and 6 bases lay in between. Germline V gives CDR1 MNHEY, CDR2 SMNVEV (reference sequence). CDR3 length: 13 amino acids. The CDR3, as DNA: TGTGCCAGCAGTTTATCAGGGAAAAACACCATATATTTT. Protein: CASSLSGKNTIYF.

This clonotype was counted many times. The chain links TRBV27 to TRBJ1-2, with D uncertain. The CDR3 is 16 amino acids. The V end was cut by 3 bases, the J end by 3 bases, with 17 bases between. Per the germline V gene, CDR1 is MNHEY and CDR2 is SMNVEV (reference sequence). The CDR3 DNA sequence: TGTGCCAGCAGTTTCGTGGGATCCTTAGCCTACTATGGCTACACCTTC. This translates into CASSFVGSLAYYGYTF.

There are a few counts of this clonotype. The chain has TRBV28 and TRBJ2-1; TRBD2 agrees at 8 bases. CDR1 and CDR2 (germline): MDHEN, SYDVKM. The CDR3 spans 15 residues. Trimming removed 5 bases from V and 4 bases from J; junction bases left unmatched: 7. The CDR3 DNA reads TGTGCCAGCAGTCCACTAGCGGAAAATTACAATGAGCAGTTCTTC. This translates into CASSPLAENYNEQFF.

This clonotype was seen repeatedly, ten times or more. The chain links TRBV7-8 to TRBJ1-5, with D hard to call. CDR3 length: 15 amino acids. V was clipped by 4 bases and J by 2 bases, with 12 bases between them. Germline-derived CDR1 and CDR2 are SGHVS and FQNEAQ. CDR3 nucleotides: TGTGCCAGCAGCTCCTCCCGTCGGGGCAATCAGCCCCAGCATTTT. Its protein product is CASSSSRRGNQPQHF.

This clonotype came up many times. The chain carries TRBV5-1 and TRBJ1-1; D ambiguous. Germline V CDR1 and CDR2: SGHRS, YFSETQ. Trimming left V 4 bases short and J 7 bases short, with 14 bases between. The CDR3 consists of 13 residues. As DNA, the CDR3 is TGCGCCAGCAGCCCGGGGAACCTGATTGAAGCTTTCTTT. As protein: CASSPGNLIEAFF.

This clonotype was recorded many times. The rearrangement uses TRBV9 and TRBJ1-1; D perhaps matches TRBD1 (5 bases). The germline V and J ends were trimmed by 1 base and 3 bases, with 10 bases remaining between them. The CDR3 spans 14 residues. Germline CDR1 is SGDLS and CDR2 is YYNGEE. The CDR3: CASSVTGGYTEAFF. In nucleotides, the CDR3 is TGTGCCAGCAGCGTAACGGGGGGGTACACTGAAGCTTTCTTT.

There are many counts of this clonotype. DNA of the CDR3: TGCAGTGCTAGAGTGGAGGGTTGGAACACTGAAGCTTTCTTT. It translates to CSARVEGWNTEAFF. The chain uses TRBV20-1 and TRBJ1-1; unclear D gene. Trimming took 1 base from V and 1 from J, leaving 10 bases between them. Per the germline V gene, CDR1 is DFQATT and CDR2 is SNEGSKA (reference sequence). The CDR3 totals 14 residues.

This clonotype has a count of ten or more. The chain employs TRBV13 and TRBJ1-1; 10 bases match TRBD1. The CDR3 covers 19 residues. After removal of 2 bases from V and 3 bases from J, the junction contained 15 bases not matched to a gene. Germline V gene data show CDR1 as PRHDT and CDR2 as FYEKMQ (reference sequence). CDR3 residues: CASSLNLVVDRGHDTEAFF. CDR3 sequence (DNA): TGTGCCAGCAGCTTAAATTTGGTGGTTGACAGGGGGCACGACACTGAAGCTTTCTTT.

A few counts support this clonotype. V and J are TRBV19 and TRBJ2-4; no reliable D call. The germline CDR1 and CDR2 sequences are LNHDA and SQIVND (reference sequence). Trimming pared 3 bases from V and 0 bases from J, leaving 9 bases between. The CDR3 loop spans 15 amino acids. CDR3 sequence reads: CASSIADLAKNIQYF. The CDR3 DNA is TGTGCCAGTAGTATCGCAGACCTAGCCAAAAACATTCAGTACTTC.

The rearrangement uses TRBV2 and TRBJ2-1, with 14 bases identical to TRBD2. The CDR3 contains 16 residues. The J segment lost 6 bases and the V segment lost 5 bases, leaving 6 bases of the junction unmatched. Germline CDR1 SNHLY, CDR2 FYNNEI. The CDR3 sequence: CASSFTGLAGGNEQFF. The CDR3 nucleotides are TGTGCCAGCAGTTTTACCGGACTAGCGGGAGGCAATGAGCAGTTCTTC.

In this sample, this clonotype turned up a few times. The chain recombines TRBV20-1 with TRBJ1-6, with D perhaps TRBD1 (5 bases). V was cut by 1 base and J by 6 bases, with 10 bases left in between. CDR3 length: 14 residues. Germline V gene sequence: CDR1 DFQATT, CDR2 SNEGSKA (reference sequence). CDR3 residues: CSARGGTFNSPLHF. CDR3 in DNA: TGCAGTGCTAGAGGTGGGACCTTTAATTCACCCCTCCACTTT.

In nucleotides, the CDR3 is TGTGCCAGTGGTCCGCGACAGGGGGCGCTGATTCAGCCCCAGCATTTT. It specifies CASGPRQGALIQPQHF. V gene TRBV28 combines with J gene TRBJ1-5; TRBD1 matches at 10 bases. V was clipped by 9 bases and J by 6 bases; unmatched bases: 14. Germline CDR1 is MDHEN and CDR2 is SYDVKM. The CDR3 length is 16 residues.

V gene TRBV6-5 combines with J gene TRBJ2-5; no clear D. V lost 9 bases and J 4 bases, leaving 12 bases between the germline ends. Germline V gene lookup returns CDR1 MNHEY and CDR2 SVGAGI. The CDR3 contains 12 residues. Here the CDR3 DNA reads TGTGCCAGTAGAATGGTTGGAGAGACCCAGTACTTC. Its translation is CASRMVGETQYF.

This clonotype was seen repeatedly, ten times or more. The rearrangement links TRBV9 to TRBJ2-7, with D maybe TRBD2 (6 bases). V was shortened by 4 bases and J by 5 bases, with 19 bases between the two germline ends. Germline CDR1 is SGDLS and CDR2 is YYNGEE. The CDR3 has 15 amino acids. The CDR3 protein is CASSTRGGMRDEQYF. CDR3 bases: TGTGCCAGCAGCACCCGGGGCGGGATGCGGGACGAGCAGTACTTC. Looking up the rest from reference TRBV9 and TRBJ2-7 gives the full variable domain: DSGVTQTPKHLITATGQRVTLRCSPRSGDLSVYWYQQSLDQGLQFLIQYYNGEERAKGNILERFSAQQFPDLHSELNLSSLELGDSALYFCASSTRGGMRDEQYFGPGTRLTVT.

This clonotype was seen more than once but under ten times. The chain uses TRBV4-1 and TRBJ2-2; TRBD2 agrees at 7 bases. J lost 4 bases, V lost 3 bases, and 8 bases had no gene match. Germline V gives CDR1 MGHRA, CDR2 YSYEKL. This CDR3 spans 16 amino acids. CDR3 sequence: CASSQGRVGGTGELFF. The CDR3 DNA reads TGCGCCAGCAGCCAGGGGAGGGTCGGCGGCACCGGGGAGCTGTTTTTT.

This clonotype has ten or more counts. The chain employs TRBV6-1 and TRBJ2-7; TRBD1 aligns across 8 bases. V lost 8 bases to trimming and J lost 3 bases; unmatched junction nucleotides: 15. The germline V gene has CDR1 MNHNS and CDR2 SASEGT. This CDR3 contains 16 residues. CDR3 DNA: TGTGCCAGCGAAGGACAGGGATTGGGGTGGAACTACGAGCAGTACTTC. It translates to CASEGQGLGWNYEQYF.

This clonotype occurred many times. The V and J genes are TRBV2 and TRBJ2-2, with D hard to call. Per the germline V gene, CDR1 is SNHLY and CDR2 is FYNNEI. Trimming stripped 3 bases from V and 5 bases from J, with 10 bases between. CDR3 length: 14 residues. The CDR3 bases are TGTGCCAGCAGTGACTTCAGTGATACCGGGGAGCTGTTTTTT. Residues: CASSDFSDTGELFF. The full variable domain, rest sourced from reference TRBV2 and TRBJ2-2, is EPEVTQTPSHQVTQMGQEVILRCVPISNHLYFYWYRQILGQKVEFLVSFYNNEISEKSEIFDDQFSVERPDGSNFTLKIRSTKLEDSAMYFCASSDFSDTGELFFGEGSRLTVL.

Many counts were recorded for this clonotype. The rearrangement joins TRBV20-1 to TRBJ2-7; 13 bases agree with TRBD2. The CDR3 totals 14 residues. The germline V gene encodes CDR1 DFQATT and CDR2 SNEGSKA (reference sequence). Germline trimming cut 5 bases from V and 3 bases from J; bases unmatched to any gene: 4. DNA of the CDR3: TGCAGTGCTGCTGGGACTAGCGGGGACTACGAGCAGTACTTC. Translating gives CSAAGTSGDYEQYF.

This clonotype was recorded at least ten times. The chain is built from TRBV7-9 and TRBJ2-7; no definite D call. Germline V gene lookup returns CDR1 SEHNR and CDR2 FQNEAQ (reference sequence). V shed 0 bases and J shed 7 bases, with 4 bases lying between them. CDR3 length: 11 amino acids. The CDR3, as DNA: TGTGCCAGCAGCTTAGCAGGGGAGCAGTACTTC. Encoded protein: CASSLAGEQYF.

A few counts support this clonotype. The genes are TRBV4-1 and TRBJ1-5, with D uncertain. Trimming cost V 3 bases and J 2 bases, with 11 bases left between them. Germline V lookup: CDR1 MGHRA, CDR2 YSYEKL. CDR3 length equals 15 residues. As DNA, the CDR3 is TGCGCCAGCAGCCAGGAGTCCTGGGGCAATCAGCCCCAGCATTTT. This sequence encodes CASSQESWGNQPQHF.

In this sample, this clonotype turned up many times. This chain links TRBV28 with TRBJ2-7; 11 nucleotides match TRBD1. The V and J ends lost 5 bases and 5 bases, in that order; junction bases with no gene match: 11. The CDR3 contains 16 residues. CDR1 and CDR2 from the germline V gene are MDHEN and SYDVKM. The CDR3 DNA reads TGTGCCAGCAGTCCGCGCCCGGGACAGGGGGTAGACGAGCAGTACTTC. Translated: CASSPRPGQGVDEQYF.

The chain links TRBV19 to TRBJ2-3; D remains unclear. V lost 3 bases to trimming and J lost 0 bases, with 7 bases between them. The CDR3 sequence is 14 residues long. Germline CDR1 LNHDA, CDR2 SQIVND (reference sequence). The CDR3 region is CASSIRASTDTQYF. The CDR3 bases are TGTGCCAGTAGTATCCGGGCAAGCACAGATACGCAGTATTTT.

The rearrangement joins TRBV7-3 to TRBJ2-5; TRBD2 matches 9 bases. The CDR3 is made up of 14 amino acids. Trimming removed 5 bases from V and 7 bases from J; junction bases left unmatched: 8. Germline V gene lookup returns CDR1 SGHTA and CDR2 FQGTGA. The CDR3: CASSPGRAGGTQYF. Written as DNA, the CDR3 is TGTGCCAGCAGCCCAGGGCGAGCGGGAGGGACCCAGTACTTC.

This clonotype was seen repeatedly, ten times or more. V is TRBV28 and J is TRBJ2-7, with D possibly being TRBD2 (5 bases). Per germline, CDR1 MDHEN and CDR2 SYDVKM. This CDR3 spans 15 amino acids. V shed 7 bases and J shed 3 bases, with 19 bases lying between them. CDR3 residues: CASTYRSSRGYEQYF. The CDR3 DNA reads TGTGCCAGCACCTATCGGAGCTCCCGGGGCTACGAGCAGTACTTC.

Only a few counts were recorded for this clonotype. The V and J genes are TRBV29-1 and TRBJ2-7; D not resolved. Germline CDR1 SQVTM, CDR2 ANQGSEA. CDR3 length: 11 amino acids. V was cut by 7 bases and J by 4 bases, with 11 bases left in between. As DNA, the CDR3 is TGCAGCGCCGGTCTGCGGTACGAGCAGTACTTC. Translated, it gives CSAGLRYEQYF.

Regarding this clonotype: Just one base apart from a much larger clone, this may be a read error. The rearrangement links TRBV10-3 to TRBJ2-2, with 9 bases that match TRBD1. The germline CDR1 and CDR2 sequences are ENHRY and SYGVKD. The CDR3 length is 18 residues. CDR3 sequence: CAISEPAAGTGNTGELVF. The CDR3 DNA sequence: TGTGCCATCAGTGAGCCGGCCGCCGGGACAGGGAACACCGGGGAGCTGGTTTTT.